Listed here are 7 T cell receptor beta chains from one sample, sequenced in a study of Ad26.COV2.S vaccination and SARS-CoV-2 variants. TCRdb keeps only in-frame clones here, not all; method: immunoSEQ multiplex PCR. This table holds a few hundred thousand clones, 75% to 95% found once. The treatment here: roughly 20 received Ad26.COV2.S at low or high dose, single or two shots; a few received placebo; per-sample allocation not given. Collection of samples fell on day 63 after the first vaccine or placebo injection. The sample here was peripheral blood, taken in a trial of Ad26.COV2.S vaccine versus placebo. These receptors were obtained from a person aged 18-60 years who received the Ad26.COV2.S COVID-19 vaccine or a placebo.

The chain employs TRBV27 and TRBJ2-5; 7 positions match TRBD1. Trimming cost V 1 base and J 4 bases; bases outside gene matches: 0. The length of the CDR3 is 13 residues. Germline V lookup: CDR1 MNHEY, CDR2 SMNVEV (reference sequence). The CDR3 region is CASSLWDRETQYF. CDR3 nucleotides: TGTGCCAGCAGTTTATGGGACAGAGAGACCCAGTACTTC.

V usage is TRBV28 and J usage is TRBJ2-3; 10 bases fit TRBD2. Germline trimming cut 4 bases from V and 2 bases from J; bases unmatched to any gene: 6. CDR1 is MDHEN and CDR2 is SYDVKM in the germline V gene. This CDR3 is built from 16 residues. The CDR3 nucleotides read TGTGCCAGCAGTTCCCTGCTAGCGGGAGACACAGATACGCAGTATTTT. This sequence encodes CASSSLLAGDTDTQYF.

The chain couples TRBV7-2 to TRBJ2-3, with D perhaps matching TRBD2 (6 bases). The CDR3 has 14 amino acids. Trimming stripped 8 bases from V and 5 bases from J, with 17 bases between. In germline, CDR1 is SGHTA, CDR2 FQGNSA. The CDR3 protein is CASLLATSLDTQYF. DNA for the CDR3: TGTGCCAGCTTGCTGGCGACTAGTCTAGATACGCAGTATTTT.

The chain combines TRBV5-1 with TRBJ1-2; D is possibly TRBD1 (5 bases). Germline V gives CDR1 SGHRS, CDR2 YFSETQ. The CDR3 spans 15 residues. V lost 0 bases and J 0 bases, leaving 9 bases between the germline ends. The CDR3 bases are TGCGCCAGCAGCTTGGCGACAGCGTCTAACTATGGCTACACCTTC. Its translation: CASSLATASNYGYTF.

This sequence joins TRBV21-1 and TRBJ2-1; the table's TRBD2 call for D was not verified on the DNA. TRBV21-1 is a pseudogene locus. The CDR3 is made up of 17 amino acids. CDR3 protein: CASSKEGGLASYNEQFF. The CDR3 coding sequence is TGTGCCAGCAGCAAAGAAGGTGGACTAGCATCCTACAATGAGCAGTTCTTC.

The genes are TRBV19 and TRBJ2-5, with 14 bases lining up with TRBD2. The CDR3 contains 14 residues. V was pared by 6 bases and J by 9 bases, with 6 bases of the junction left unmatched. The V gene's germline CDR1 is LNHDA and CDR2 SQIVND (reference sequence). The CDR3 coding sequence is TGTGCCAGTAGACCCGGGACTAGCGGGAGCGCCCAGTACTTC. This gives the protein CASRPGTSGSAQYF.

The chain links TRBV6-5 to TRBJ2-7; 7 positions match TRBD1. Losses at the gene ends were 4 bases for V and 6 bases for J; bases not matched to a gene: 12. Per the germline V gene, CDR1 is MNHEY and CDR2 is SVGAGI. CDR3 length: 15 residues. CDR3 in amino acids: CASSWQKITGVEQYF. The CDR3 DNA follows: TGTGCCAGCAGTTGGCAAAAAATAACAGGGGTCGAGCAGTACTTC.